Each of the 18 T cell receptor beta chains below was sequenced from the same sample in a study of regulatory dendritic cells for organ transplantation. Repertoires were generated with immunoSEQ multiplex PCR, while TCRdb's copy carries only in-frame clones and drops some. This repertoire shows 30,000 to 40,000 clones, 70% to 90% found once; its top ten account for 0.055% to 0.08%. The sequenced sample consisted of naive CD4+ T cells from blood. This sample's subset: CD45RA+ naive T cells. These receptors were obtained from a human donor in good health.

The chain recombines TRBV6-5 with TRBJ2-5, with D tentatively TRBD2 (6 bases). Germline V gene sequence: CDR1 MNHEY, CDR2 SVGAGI. CDR3 length: 14 residues. V lost 7 bases and J 2 bases, leaving 14 bases between the germline ends. The CDR3 protein is CASTPPGLQETQYF. The CDR3 bases are TGTGCCAGCACTCCCCCGGGACTTCAAGAGACCCAGTACTTC.

This sequence joins TRBV28 and TRBJ1-5; tentative D call: TRBD1 (5 bases). CDR3 length: 12 residues. Germline loops: CDR1 MDHEN, CDR2 SYDVKM. Between the trimmed V and J ends, which lost 5 bases and 11 bases, there was a span of 13 bases. This CDR3 is CASSPGRLAQHF. CDR3 DNA sequence: TGTGCCAGCAGTCCAGGGAGGTTGGCCCAGCATTTT.

This clone was counted only a few times. The genes are TRBV7-6 and TRBJ1-2; D is undetermined. The V end was cut by 1 base, the J end by 2 bases, with 5 bases between. The CDR3 runs 13 residues. Germline V CDR1 and CDR2: SGHVS, FNYEAQ. The chain's CDR3 is CASSLGMNYGYTF. The DNA for the CDR3 is TGTGCCAGCAGCTTAGGGATGAACTATGGCTACACCTTC.

The chain recombines TRBV6-1 with TRBJ2-1, with D perhaps TRBD2 (7 bases). The CDR3 is 19 residues long. Germline V lookup: CDR1 MNHNS, CDR2 SASEGT. Trimming pared 4 bases from V and 0 bases from J, leaving 22 bases between. In nucleotides, the CDR3 is TGTGCCAGCAGTGTGGTCGGCTTGGGGGGGGCGAGCTCCTACAATGAGCAGTTCTTC. As protein: CASSVVGLGGASSYNEQFF.

The chain employs TRBV27 and TRBJ2-7, with D possibly being TRBD1 or TRBD2 (5 bases each). Trimming cost V 3 bases and J 0 bases, with 18 bases left between them. Looked up from germline, CDR1 is MNHEY and CDR2 is SMNVEV (reference sequence). CDR3 size: 17 residues. CDR3 amino acids: CASSLFVRGQNSYEQYF. The CDR3 region has the DNA TGTGCCAGCAGTTTGTTTGTACGGGGCCAAAACTCCTACGAGCAGTACTTC.

V gene TRBV4-1 combines with J gene TRBJ2-5; D unclear. Germline CDR1 is MGHRA and CDR2 is YSYEKL. CDR3 length: 11 residues. V lost 1 base to trimming and J lost 7 bases, with 4 bases between them. Here the CDR3 DNA reads TGCGCCAGCAGCCAAGGTGGGACCCAGTACTTC. Translated, it gives CASSQGGTQYF.

The chain links TRBV7-6 to TRBJ2-7; D might be TRBD2 (6 bases). Trimming took off 1 base at V and 5 bases at J, with 15 bases between the two ends. The CDR3 covers 15 residues. The germline gives CDR1 SGHVS, CDR2 FNYEAQ. CDR3: CASSLVYGSSNEQYF. The CDR3 DNA reads TGTGCCAGCAGCTTAGTTTACGGGAGTAGCAACGAGCAGTACTTC.

This sequence joins TRBV15 and TRBJ2-5; unclear D gene. From germline, CDR1 is LNHNV and CDR2 YYDKDF (reference sequence). V lost 0 bases and J 2 bases, leaving 13 bases between the germline ends. This CDR3 contains 16 residues. Written as DNA, the CDR3 is TGTGCCACCAGCAGAGATCGTTTAGGCCGACAAGAGACCCAGTACTTC. Protein sequence: CATSRDRLGRQETQYF.

A few counts support this clone. This chain uses TRBV27 with TRBJ2-3; 8 nucleotides agree with TRBD1. After removal of 0 bases from V and 4 bases from J, the junction contained 0 bases not matched to a gene. Germline CDR1 reads MNHEY; CDR2 reads SMNVEV (reference sequence). The CDR3 length is 14 residues. CDR3 sequence: CASSLSTGADTQYF. CDR3 in DNA: TGTGCCAGCAGTTTATCGACAGGGGCAGATACGCAGTATTTT.

The chain joins TRBV10-3 to TRBJ2-1, with D possibly matching TRBD1 (5 bases). Germline V gene data show CDR1 as ENHRY and CDR2 as SYGVKD. This CDR3 has 19 residues. V was trimmed by 4 bases and J by 7 bases, leaving 29 bases between them. The CDR3 nucleotides read TGTGCCATCAGTGGACGCCCCACAGGCCCGGGTTTTCCTCAGAATGAGCAGTTCTTC. Residues: CAISGRPTGPGFPQNEQFF.

CDR3 loop: CASSIDRWGDTEAFF. Here the CDR3 DNA reads TGTGCCAGTAGTATCGACAGGTGGGGGGACACTGAAGCTTTCTTT. The chain combines TRBV19 with TRBJ1-1; the D gene is possibly TRBD1 (6 bases). The CDR3 is 15 amino acids. With 3 bases removed from V and 3 bases from J, the gap between germline ends came to 14 bases. In germline, CDR1 is LNHDA, CDR2 SQIVND (reference sequence).

V gene TRBV19 combines with J gene TRBJ2-2; D is possibly TRBD2 (6 bases). The germline CDR1 and CDR2 sequences are LNHDA and SQIVND (reference sequence). The CDR3 is 14 residues long. The V end lost 4 bases, the J end lost 5 bases, and 11 bases lay between the germline ends. CDR3 sequence (DNA): TGTGCCAGTAGTAGCGGGACTCGGACCGGGGAGCTGTTTTTT. This codes for CASSSGTRTGELFF.

The rearrangement uses TRBV30 and TRBJ1-5, with D maybe TRBD1 (6 bases). V lost 2 bases and J lost 0, with 17 bases in between. The CDR3 has 17 residues. Per germline, CDR1 GTSNPN and CDR2 SVGIG (reference sequence). This CDR3 reads CAWSYTGRGYSNQPQHF. The CDR3 DNA reads as TGTGCCTGGAGTTATACAGGGCGGGGGTATAGCAATCAGCCCCAGCATTTT.

The rearrangement links TRBV19 to TRBJ2-7; D not certain. V was clipped by 7 bases and J by 2 bases, with 27 bases between them. Looked up from germline, CDR1 is LNHDA and CDR2 is SQIVND (reference sequence). This CDR3 is built from 18 residues. CDR3 protein: CASTLFLEDPLRPYEQYF. DNA of the CDR3: TGTGCCAGTACTCTCTTCTTGGAAGACCCCCTACGGCCCTACGAGCAGTACTTC.

This sequence joins TRBV6-5 and TRBJ2-7, with TRBD2 matching over 10 bases. V shed 8 bases, J shed 7 bases, and the junction held 5 bases outside the gene matches. The germline V gene encodes CDR1 MNHEY and CDR2 SVGAGI. The CDR3 loop spans 12 amino acids. The CDR3 bases are TGTGCCAGCCTCACTAGCGGGGCTGAGCAGTACTTC. This gives the protein CASLTSGAEQYF.

The chain links TRBV18 to TRBJ2-3; a weak D match, TRBD1 (6 bases). The CDR3 has 14 amino acids. Germline-derived CDR1 and CDR2 are KGHSH and LQKENI. V lost 1 base, J lost 8 bases, and 13 bases lay in between. The CDR3 spells CASSPRGLQGTQYF. CDR3 sequence (DNA): TGTGCCAGCTCACCACGGGGGCTGCAGGGTACGCAGTATTTT.

The chain links TRBV12-5 to TRBJ1-2, with 7 bases lining up with TRBD1. Germline V gives CDR1 LGHNT, CDR2 FRNRAP. This CDR3 contains 14 residues. Losses at the gene ends were 5 bases for V and 10 bases for J; bases not matched to a gene: 13. DNA of the CDR3: TGTGCTAGTGGTCCCGACCGGGACAGCGCTACCTACACCTTC. Amino acid sequence: CASGPDRDSATYTF.

The chain has TRBV6-5 and TRBJ2-1; 8 bases line up with TRBD2. This CDR3 has 15 residues. V shed 2 bases and J 9 bases; nucleotides not matched to a gene: 9. Germline lookup yields CDR1 MNHEY and CDR2 SVGAGI. CDR3 DNA sequence: TGTGCCAGCAGTTACCAGGTAGCGGGAATTATTGAGCAGTTCTTC. Amino acid sequence: CASSYQVAGIIEQFF.